This T cell receptor (beta chain) was sequenced during a study of cytomegalovirus exposure and HLA in healthy donors. With respect to this clone: The antigen remains unidentified.

Study conclusions and caveats: There was a cluster of highly shared sequence variants that was likely a sequencing artifact. Three chains tied to CMV proved CMV antigen-specific in vitro. Follow-up analysis later connected one missense variant in DCLRE1C with trimming of TCR beta V- and J-genes. Association of 16,951 TCR beta sequences with HLA alleles was found at 0.05 false discovery rate in a later analysis.

CDR1 SGHTA and CDR2 FQGNSA come from the germline V gene. Trimming removed 1 base from V and 0 bases from J, with 6 bases in between. The CDR3 extends over 15 amino acids. Use of 60 Vbeta and 13 Jbeta primers characterized the PCR. Measured with immunoSEQ multiplex PCR; TCRdb has only the in-frame clones, and not every one. The repertoire holds around 170,000 clones, with around 82% as singletons. Sequenced sample: PBMCs. The sequence came from a man in his fifties or sixties in good health and CMV-seronegative. This rearrangement joins TRBV7-2 to TRBJ2-2; D unclear. The CDR3: CASSLVAANTGELFF. Written as DNA, the CDR3 is TGTGCCAGCAGCTTAGTGGCTGCGAACACCGGGGAGCTGTTTTTT.